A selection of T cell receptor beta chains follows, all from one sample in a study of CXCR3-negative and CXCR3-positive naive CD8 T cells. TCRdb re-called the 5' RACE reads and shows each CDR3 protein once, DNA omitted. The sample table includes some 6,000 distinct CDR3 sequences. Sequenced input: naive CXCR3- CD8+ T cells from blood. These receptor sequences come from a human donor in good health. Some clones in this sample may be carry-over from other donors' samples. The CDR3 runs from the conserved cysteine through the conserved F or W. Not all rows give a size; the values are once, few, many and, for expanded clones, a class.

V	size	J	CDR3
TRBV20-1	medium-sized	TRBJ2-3	CSVDSSADTDTQYF
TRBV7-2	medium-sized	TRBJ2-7	CASSLYRPGQEHYEQYF
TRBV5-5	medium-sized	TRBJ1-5	CASSLGTGADQPQHF
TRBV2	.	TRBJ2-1	CASSRPGTTYNEQFF
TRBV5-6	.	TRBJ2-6	CASSLGTAYSGANVLTF
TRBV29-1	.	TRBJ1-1	CSVEGRGDLTEAFF
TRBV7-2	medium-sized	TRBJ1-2	CASSRTDYGYTF
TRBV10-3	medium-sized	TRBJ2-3	CAINGADTQYF
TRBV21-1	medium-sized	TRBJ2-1	CASSWAGPSYNEQFF
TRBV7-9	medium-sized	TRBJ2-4	CASSPRTSGGAMRAKNIQYF
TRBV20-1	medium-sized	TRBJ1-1	CSARDRDRVVNTEAFF
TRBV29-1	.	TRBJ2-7	CSVEGSSYEQYF
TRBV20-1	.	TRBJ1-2	CSARPPIGYGYTF
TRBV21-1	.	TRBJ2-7	CASSGLTHSYKQYF
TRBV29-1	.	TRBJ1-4	CSVRTGLENEKLFF